These T cell receptor beta chains were read from a single sample in a study of T cell repertoires in cytomegalovirus infection. TCRdb ran MiXCR on the reads and lists one entry per CDR3 protein. The profile shows some 300,000 distinct CDR3 sequences, approximately 13% of them singletons. Sample: PBMCs. These receptors all stem from a human donor in good health (CMV status not recorded). Some clones in this sample may be carry-over from other donors' samples. Both conserved end residues are part of each CDR3. A D gene is named only where the DNA matches it firmly. Clone sizes are given selectively: once, few, many, or a class where the clone is expanded.

few TRBJ1-1 TRBV5-5 - CASRSEVWNTEAFF TGTGCCAGCAGGAGTGAGGTTTGGAACACTGAAGCTTTCTTT
many TRBJ1-2 TRBV4-2 - CASSQDGGPYGYTF TGTGCCAGCAGCCAAGATGGCGGGCCCTATGGCTACACCTTC
- TRBJ2-7 TRBV25-1 TRBD1 CASSEGPGQGAFF TGTGCCAGCAGTGAAGGGCCCGGACAGGGAGCGTTCTTC
- TRBJ1-6 TRBV7-9 - CASSLENRAPLHF TGTGCCAGCAGCTTAGAGAACAGGGCACCCCTCCACTTT
many TRBJ2-1 TRBV5-6 TRBD2 CASSLSPGTSGRAYNEQFF TGTGCCAGCAGCTTGAGCCCCGGGACTAGCGGGAGGGCCTACAATGAGCAGTTCTTC
- TRBJ2-3 TRBV5-4 TRBD2 CASSHPPGGRTDTQYF TGTGCCAGCAGCCACCCGCCGGGGGGGCGCACAGATACGCAGTATTTT
- TRBJ2-5 TRBV20-1 - CSASAGTSQETQYF TGCAGTGCCAGCGCCGGGACCTCTCAAGAGACCCAGTACTTC
many TRBJ2-7 TRBV4-2 - CASSQDRGPTYEQYF TGTGCCAGCAGCCAAGACAGGGGTCCTACCTACGAGCAGTACTTC
- TRBJ2-7 TRBV20-1 - CSARDRAVLYEQYF TGCAGTGCTAGAGATAGGGCGGTCCTCTACGAGCAGTACTTC
many TRBJ2-5 TRBV7-6 - CASSASGQETQYF TGTGCCAGCAGCGCGAGCGGCCAAGAGACCCAGTACTTC
- TRBJ2-1 TRBV12-5 TRBD2 CASGLVTSGGGFF TGTGCTAGTGGTTTGGTGACTAGCGGGGGGGGGTTCTTC
- TRBJ2-7 TRBV11-3 TRBD2 CASRLGLALYEQYF TGTGCCAGCAGGCTCGGACTAGCATTATACGAGCAGTACTTC
- TRBJ1-5 TRBV28 - CASTPGSNQPQHF TGTGCCAGCACCCCTGGTAGCAATCAGCCCCAGCATTTT
- TRBJ2-7 TRBV4-1 TRBD1 CASSQGLAGQGSYEQYF TGCGCCAGCAGCCAGGGGCTCGCGGGACAGGGATCCTACGAGCAGTACTTC
many TRBJ2-5 TRBV7-2 TRBD2 CASSLGKLAGGPGGETQYF TGTGCCAGCAGCTTGGGAAAACTAGCGGGGGGGCCAGGCGGGGAGACCCAGTACTTC
- TRBJ2-1 TRBV28 - CASSWRNEQFF TGTGCCAGCAGTTGGAGAAATGAGCAGTTCTTC
many TRBJ1-2 TRBV6-2/TRBV6-3 - CASTPDLTGIFSYGYTF TGTGCCAGCACCCCAGACTTGACAGGAATTTTTTCGTATGGCTACACCTTC
many TRBJ2-1 TRBV5-1 TRBD1 CASSSDRGKGLRSSYNEQFF TGCGCCAGCAGCTCCGACAGGGGCAAAGGGCTAAGAAGCTCCTACAATGAGCAGTTCTTC
few TRBJ1-2 TRBV28 - CASSLPQGLNYGYTF TGTGCCAGCAGTTTACCACAGGGTCTGAACTATGGCTACACCTTC
many TRBJ2-5 TRBV7-6 - CASSSKTVQETQYF TGTGCCAGCAGCTCGAAGACAGTTCAAGAGACCCAGTACTTC
few TRBJ2-7 TRBV3-1 - CASSQVGGQAGSF TGTGCCAGCAGCCAAGTTGGCGGACAAGCAGGATCCTTC
many TRBJ1-5 TRBV12-3/TRBV12-4 - CASSYTTGNSNQPQHF TGTGCCAGCAGTTATACGACGGGGAATAGCAATCAGCCCCAGCATTTT
many TRBJ2-3 TRBV24-1 - CATSDWAERADTQYF TGTGCCACCAGTGATTGGGCAGAGAGGGCAGATACGCAGTATTTT
- TRBJ2-1 TRBV20-1 TRBD2 CSATAGDSYNEQFF TGCAGTGCCACAGCGGGAGACTCCTACAATGAGCAGTTCTTC
few TRBJ1-1 TRBV12-3/TRBV12-4 TRBD1 CASSFGTGGSEAFF TGTGCCAGCAGTTTTGGGACAGGGGGTTCCGAAGCTTTCTTT
- TRBJ1-3 TRBV12-3/TRBV12-4 - CASIAGTGSGNTIYF TGTGCCAGCATCGCCGGGACCGGCTCTGGAAACACCATATATTTT
few TRBJ2-5 TRBV25-1 TRBD2 CASSNLAAQETQYF TGTGCCAGCAGCAATCTAGCGGCCCAAGAGACCCAGTACTTC
few TRBJ1-5 TRBV10-3 - CAISAQTQGNQPQHF TGTGCCATCAGTGCCCAAACCCAGGGCAATCAGCCCCAGCATTTT
few TRBJ1-4 TRBV28 - CASSSPGARTEKLFF TGTGCCAGCAGTTCCCCTGGGGCCCGGACGGAAAAACTGTTTTTT
many TRBJ1-1 TRBV14 - CASSQEWRGTEAFF TGTGCCAGCAGCCAAGAATGGCGGGGGACTGAAGCTTTCTTT
many TRBJ2-3 TRBV28 - CASRELDTQYF TGTGCCAGCAGGGAATTGGATACGCAGTATTTT
many TRBJ2-3 TRBV7-2 - CASHQTGIPDTQYF TGTGCCAGCCACCAAACAGGAATACCAGATACGCAGTATTTT
- TRBJ1-2 TRBV7-9 - CASSFKSGYGGPRYGYTF TGTGCCAGCAGCTTCAAAAGCGGGTACGGGGGGCCAAGATATGGCTACACCTTC
- TRBJ2-5 TRBV7-9 - CASSRVGEGETQYF TGTGCCAGCAGCCGGGTGGGGGAAGGCGAGACCCAGTACTTC
many TRBJ1-4 TRBV2 TRBD1 CASSRQGAANEKLFF TGTGCCAGCAGTCGACAGGGGGCGGCTAATGAAAAACTGTTTTTT
many TRBJ2-5 TRBV7-2 - CASSLQQGRETQYF TGTGCCAGCAGCTTACAACAGGGTCGGGAGACCCAGTACTTC
- TRBJ2-6 TRBV5-1 - CASSLDGAGANVLTF TGCGCCAGCAGCTTGGATGGTGCTGGGGCCAACGTCCTGACTTTC
- TRBJ2-7 TRBV20-1 TRBD2 CSARAGGGHYEQYF TGCAGTGCGAGAGCGGGGGGGGGCCACTACGAGCAGTACTTC
- TRBJ2-7 TRBV5-4 TRBD2 CASSSNTGTRFSYEQYF TGTGCCAGCAGCTCCAATACCGGGACTAGATTTTCCTACGAGCAGTACTTC
few TRBJ1-5 TRBV6-2/TRBV6-3 - CASSYSGQPQHF TGTGCCAGCAGTTACTCGGGTCAGCCCCAGCATTTT
- TRBJ2-3 TRBV3-1 - CASSPRAFSTDTQYF TGTGCCAGCAGCCCCAGGGCCTTTAGCACAGATACGCAGTATTTT
many TRBJ2-3 TRBV7-2 - CASSQESGTDTQYF TGTGCCAGCAGCCAAGAGTCGGGGACAGATACGCAGTATTTT
many TRBJ2-5 TRBV7-6 TRBD2 CASSRSLAGTLRETQYF TGTGCCAGCAGCCGATCCCTAGCGGGGACGCTCCGGGAGACCCAGTACTTC
few TRBJ2-5 TRBV14 - CASSSLQVGETQYF TGTGCCAGCAGCTCACTCCAGGTTGGAGAGACCCAGTACTTC
- TRBJ2-3 TRBV6-6 - CASSYRQATDTQYF TGTGCCAGCAGTTACCGACAGGCCACAGATACGCAGTATTTT
- TRBJ1-5 TRBV5-1 - CASSREGGNSNQPQHF TGCGCCAGCAGCCGGGAGGGCGGGAATAGCAATCAGCCCCAGCATTTT
few TRBJ1-4 TRBV14 - CASSHIRDYEKLFF TGTGCCAGCAGCCATATCAGGGACTATGAAAAACTGTTTTTT
many TRBJ1-2 TRBV5-6 TRBD1 CASSSGGQGGYTF TGTGCCAGCAGCTCAGGGGGCCAGGGCGGCTACACCTTC
many TRBJ2-3 TRBV7-7 TRBD2 CASSSGTSLTDTQYF TGTGCCAGCAGCTCAGGGACTAGTCTCACAGATACGCAGTATTTT
few TRBJ2-2 TRBV24-1 - CATSDFFGTNTGELFF TGTGCCACCAGTGATTTCTTCGGGACGAACACCGGGGAGCTGTTTTTT
few TRBJ2-2 TRBV28 - CAISGPNTGELFF TGTGCCATCAGCGGACCGAACACCGGGGAGCTGTTTTTT
few TRBJ2-1 TRBV2 - CASSELGYNEQFF TGTGCCAGCAGTGAACTGGGTTACAATGAGCAGTTCTTC